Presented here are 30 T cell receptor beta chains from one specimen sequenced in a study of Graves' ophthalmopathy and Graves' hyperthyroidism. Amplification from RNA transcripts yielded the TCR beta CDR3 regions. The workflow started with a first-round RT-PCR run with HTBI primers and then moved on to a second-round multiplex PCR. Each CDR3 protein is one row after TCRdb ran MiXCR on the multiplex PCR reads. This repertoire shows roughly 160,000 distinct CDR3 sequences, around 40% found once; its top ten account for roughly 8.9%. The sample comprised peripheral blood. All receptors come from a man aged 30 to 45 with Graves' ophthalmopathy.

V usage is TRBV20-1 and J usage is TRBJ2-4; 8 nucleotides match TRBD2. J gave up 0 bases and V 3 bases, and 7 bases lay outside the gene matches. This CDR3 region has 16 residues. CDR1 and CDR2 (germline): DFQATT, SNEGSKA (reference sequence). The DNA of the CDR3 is TGCAGTGCTAGTCCGGCGGGAGGACTAGCCAAAAACATTCAGTACTTC. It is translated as CSASPAGGLAKNIQYF.

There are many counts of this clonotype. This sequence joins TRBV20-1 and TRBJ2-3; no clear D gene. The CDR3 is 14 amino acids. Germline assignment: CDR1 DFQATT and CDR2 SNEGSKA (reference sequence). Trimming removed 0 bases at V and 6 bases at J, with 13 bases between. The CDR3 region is CSARDPLGVDTQYF. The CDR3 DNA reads TGCAGTGCTAGAGACCCCCTTGGAGTGGATACGCAGTATTTT.

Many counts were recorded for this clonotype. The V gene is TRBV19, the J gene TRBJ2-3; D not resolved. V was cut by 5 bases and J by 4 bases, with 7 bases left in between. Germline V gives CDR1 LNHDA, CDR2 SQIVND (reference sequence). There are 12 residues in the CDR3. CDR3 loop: CASSLVSDTQYF. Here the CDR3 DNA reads TGTGCCAGTAGTCTCGTTTCAGATACGCAGTATTTT.

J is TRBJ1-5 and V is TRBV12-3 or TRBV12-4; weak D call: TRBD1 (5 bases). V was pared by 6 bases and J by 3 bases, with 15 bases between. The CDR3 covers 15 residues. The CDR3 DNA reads TGTGCCAGCAGGGCGGGACGGACCCCCAATCAGCCCCAGCATTTT. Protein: CASRAGRTPNQPQHF.

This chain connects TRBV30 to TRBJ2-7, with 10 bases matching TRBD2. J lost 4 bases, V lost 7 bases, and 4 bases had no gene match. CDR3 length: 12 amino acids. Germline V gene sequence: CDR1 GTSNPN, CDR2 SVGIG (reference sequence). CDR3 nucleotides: TGTGCCTCTAGCGGGAGTCGGTACGAGCAGTACTTC. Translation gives CASSGSRYEQYF.

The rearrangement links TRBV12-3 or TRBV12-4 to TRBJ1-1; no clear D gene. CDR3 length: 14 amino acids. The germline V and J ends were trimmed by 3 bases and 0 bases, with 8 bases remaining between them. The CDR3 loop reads CASSLRFMNTEAFF. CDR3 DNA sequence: TGTGCCAGCAGTTTGAGGTTTATGAACACTGAAGCTTTCTTT.

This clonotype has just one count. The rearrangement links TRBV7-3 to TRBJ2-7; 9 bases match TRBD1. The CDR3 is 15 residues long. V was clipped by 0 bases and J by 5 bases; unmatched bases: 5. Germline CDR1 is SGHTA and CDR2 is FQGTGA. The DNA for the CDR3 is TGTGCCAGCAGCTTAACAGGACAGGGGTTCAACGAGCAGTACTTC. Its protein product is CASSLTGQGFNEQYF.

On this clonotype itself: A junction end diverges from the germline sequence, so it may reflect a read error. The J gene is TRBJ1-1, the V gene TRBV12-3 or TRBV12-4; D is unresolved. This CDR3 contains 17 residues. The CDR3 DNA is TGTGCCGGCAGTTTTGGTCTCGCCGGCGGATGGGTTAATAAAGCTTTCTTT. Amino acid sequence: CAGSFGLAGGWVNKAFF.

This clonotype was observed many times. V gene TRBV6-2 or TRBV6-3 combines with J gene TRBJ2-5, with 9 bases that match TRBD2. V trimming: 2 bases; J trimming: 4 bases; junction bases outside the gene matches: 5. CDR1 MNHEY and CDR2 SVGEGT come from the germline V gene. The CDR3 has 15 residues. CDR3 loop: CASSYGGRATETQYF. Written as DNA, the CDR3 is TGTGCCAGCAGTTACGGCGGGAGGGCCACAGAGACCCAGTACTTC.

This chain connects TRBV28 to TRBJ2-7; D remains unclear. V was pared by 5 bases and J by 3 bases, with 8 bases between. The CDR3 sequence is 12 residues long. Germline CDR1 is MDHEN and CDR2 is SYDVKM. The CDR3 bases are TGTGCCAGCAGTCTCCAGAACTACGAGCAGTACTTC. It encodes CASSLQNYEQYF. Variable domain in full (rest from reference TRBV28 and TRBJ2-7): DVKVTQSSRYLVKRTGEKVFLECVQDMDHENMFWYRQDPGLGLRLIYFSYDVKMKEKGDIPEGYSVSREKKERFSLILESASTNQTSMYLCASSLQNYEQYFGPGTRLTVT.

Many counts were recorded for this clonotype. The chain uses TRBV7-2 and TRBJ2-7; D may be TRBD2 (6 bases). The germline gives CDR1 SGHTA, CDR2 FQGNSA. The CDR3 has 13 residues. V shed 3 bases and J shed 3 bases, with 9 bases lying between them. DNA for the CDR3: TGTGCCAGCAGCTTCACTAGCCTCTACGAGCAGTACTTC. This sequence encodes CASSFTSLYEQYF.

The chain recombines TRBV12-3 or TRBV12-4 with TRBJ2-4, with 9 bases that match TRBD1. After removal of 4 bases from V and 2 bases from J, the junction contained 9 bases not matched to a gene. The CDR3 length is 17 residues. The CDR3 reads CASSWVTGQGSKNIQYF. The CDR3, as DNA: TGTGCCAGCAGTTGGGTAACGGGACAGGGTTCCAAAAACATTCAGTACTTC.

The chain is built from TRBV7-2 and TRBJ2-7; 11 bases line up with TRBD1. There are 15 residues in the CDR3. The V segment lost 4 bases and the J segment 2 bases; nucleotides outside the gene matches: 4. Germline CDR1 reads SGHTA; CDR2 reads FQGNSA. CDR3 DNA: TGTGCCAGCAGCTATGGGACAGGGGGAGCCTACGAGCAGTACTTC. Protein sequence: CASSYGTGGAYEQYF. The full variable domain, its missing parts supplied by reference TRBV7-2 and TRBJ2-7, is GAGVSQSPSNKVTEKGKDVELRCDPISGHTALYWYRQSLGQGLEFLIYFQGNSAPDKSGLPSDRFSAERTGGSVSTLTIQRTQQEDSAVYLCASSYGTGGAYEQYFGPGTRLTVT.

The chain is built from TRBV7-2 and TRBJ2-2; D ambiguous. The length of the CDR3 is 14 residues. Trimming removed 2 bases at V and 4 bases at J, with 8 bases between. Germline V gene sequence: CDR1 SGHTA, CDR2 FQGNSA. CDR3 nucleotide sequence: TGTGCCAGCAGCTTAATCGGACGCACCGGGGAGCTGTTTTTT. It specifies CASSLIGRTGELFF.

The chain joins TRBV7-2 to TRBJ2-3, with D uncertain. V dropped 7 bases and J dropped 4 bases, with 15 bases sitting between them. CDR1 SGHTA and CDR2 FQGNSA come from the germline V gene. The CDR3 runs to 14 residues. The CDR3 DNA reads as TGTGCCAGCAACCATAGGAGTGCACCAGATACGCAGTATTTT. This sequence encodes CASNHRSAPDTQYF.

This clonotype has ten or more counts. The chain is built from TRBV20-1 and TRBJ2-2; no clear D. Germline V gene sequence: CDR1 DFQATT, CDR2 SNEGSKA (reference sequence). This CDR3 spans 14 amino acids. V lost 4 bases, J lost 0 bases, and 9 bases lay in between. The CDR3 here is CSAIMTANTGELFF. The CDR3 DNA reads TGCAGTGCTATAATGACCGCGAACACCGGGGAGCTGTTTTTT.

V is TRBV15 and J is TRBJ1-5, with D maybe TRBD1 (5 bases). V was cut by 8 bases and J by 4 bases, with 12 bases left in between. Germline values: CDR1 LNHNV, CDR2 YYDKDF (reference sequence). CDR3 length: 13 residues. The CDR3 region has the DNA TGTGCCACCGGTCGGGGCGCGAATCAGCCCCAGCATTTT. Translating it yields CATGRGANQPQHF.

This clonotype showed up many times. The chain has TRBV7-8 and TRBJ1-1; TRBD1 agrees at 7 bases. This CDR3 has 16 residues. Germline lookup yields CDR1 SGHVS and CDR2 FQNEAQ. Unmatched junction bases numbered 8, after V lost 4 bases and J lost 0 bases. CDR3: CASSSSPGTVNTEAFF. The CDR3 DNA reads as TGTGCCAGCAGCTCCAGTCCCGGGACAGTGAACACTGAAGCTTTCTTT.

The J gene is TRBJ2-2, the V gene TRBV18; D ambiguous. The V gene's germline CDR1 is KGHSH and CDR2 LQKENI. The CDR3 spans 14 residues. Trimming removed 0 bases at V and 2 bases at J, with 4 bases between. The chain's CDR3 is CASSPPGNTGELFF. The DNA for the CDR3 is TGTGCCAGCTCACCACCAGGAAACACCGGGGAGCTGTTTTTT.

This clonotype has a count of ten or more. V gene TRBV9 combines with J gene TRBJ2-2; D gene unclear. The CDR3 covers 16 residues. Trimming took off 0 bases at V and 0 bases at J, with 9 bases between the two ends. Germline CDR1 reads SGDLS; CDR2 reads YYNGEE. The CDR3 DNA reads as TGTGCCAGCAGCGTAGCGGAGCGTTCGAACACCGGGGAGCTGTTTTTT. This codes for CASSVAERSNTGELFF. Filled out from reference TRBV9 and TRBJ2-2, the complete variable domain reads DSGVTQTPKHLITATGQRVTLRCSPRSGDLSVYWYQQSLDQGLQFLIQYYNGEERAKGNILERFSAQQFPDLHSELNLSSLELGDSALYFCASSVAERSNTGELFFGEGSRLTVL.

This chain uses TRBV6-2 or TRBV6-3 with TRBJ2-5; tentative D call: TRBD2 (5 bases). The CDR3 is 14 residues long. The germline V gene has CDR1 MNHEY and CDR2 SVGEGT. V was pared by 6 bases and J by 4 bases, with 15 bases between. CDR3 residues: CASSIPVGRETQYF. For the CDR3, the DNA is TGTGCCAGCAGCATCCCCGTTGGGAGAGAGACCCAGTACTTC.

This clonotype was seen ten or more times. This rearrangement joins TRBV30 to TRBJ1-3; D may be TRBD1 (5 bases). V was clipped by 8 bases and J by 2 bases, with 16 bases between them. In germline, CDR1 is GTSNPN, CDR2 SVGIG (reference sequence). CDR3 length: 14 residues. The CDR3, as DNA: TGTGCCCGGGGAAGAAAGACAGCTGGAAACACCATATATTTT. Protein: CARGRKTAGNTIYF.

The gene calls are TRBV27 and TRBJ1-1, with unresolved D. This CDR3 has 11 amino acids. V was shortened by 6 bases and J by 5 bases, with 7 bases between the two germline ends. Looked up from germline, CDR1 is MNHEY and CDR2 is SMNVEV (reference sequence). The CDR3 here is CASRHTTEAFF. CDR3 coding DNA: TGTGCCAGCAGGCACACGACTGAAGCTTTCTTT.

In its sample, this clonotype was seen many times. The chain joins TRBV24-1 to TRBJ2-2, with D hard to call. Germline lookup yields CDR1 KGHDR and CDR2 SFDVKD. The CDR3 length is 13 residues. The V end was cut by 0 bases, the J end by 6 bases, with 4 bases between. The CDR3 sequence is CATSDLGAGELFF. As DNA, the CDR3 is TGTGCCACCAGTGATTTGGGGGCCGGGGAGCTGTTTTTT.

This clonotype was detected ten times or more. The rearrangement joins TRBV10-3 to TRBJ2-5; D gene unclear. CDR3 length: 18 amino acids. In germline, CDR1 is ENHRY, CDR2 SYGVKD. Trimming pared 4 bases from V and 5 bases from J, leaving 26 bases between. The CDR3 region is CAISALPVGPRAGETQYF. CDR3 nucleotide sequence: TGTGCCATCAGTGCCCTCCCAGTAGGACCCCGGGCCGGTGAGACCCAGTACTTC.

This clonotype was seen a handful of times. CDR3 bases: TGTGCCAGCAGTTTGCAGGGAATCTATGGCTACACCTTC. It encodes CASSLQGIYGYTF. This chain uses TRBV28 with TRBJ1-2; D is possibly TRBD1 (5 bases). CDR3 length: 13 amino acids. Per germline, CDR1 MDHEN and CDR2 SYDVKM. Trimming shortened V by 3 bases and J by 4 bases, and 9 bases separated the two germline ends.

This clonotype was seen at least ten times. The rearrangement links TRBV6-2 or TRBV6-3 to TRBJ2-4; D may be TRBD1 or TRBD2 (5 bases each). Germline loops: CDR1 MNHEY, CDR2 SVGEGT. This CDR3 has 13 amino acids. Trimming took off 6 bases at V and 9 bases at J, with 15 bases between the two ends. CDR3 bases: TGTGCCAGCAGCTTGGGACGCCAGGGCATTCAGTACTTC. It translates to CASSLGRQGIQYF.

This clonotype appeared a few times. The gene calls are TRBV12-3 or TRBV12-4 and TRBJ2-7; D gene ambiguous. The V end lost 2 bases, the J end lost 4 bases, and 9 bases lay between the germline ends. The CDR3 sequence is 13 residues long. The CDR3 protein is CASSLSTAYEQYF. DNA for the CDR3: TGTGCCAGCAGTTTATCTACCGCATACGAGCAGTACTTC.

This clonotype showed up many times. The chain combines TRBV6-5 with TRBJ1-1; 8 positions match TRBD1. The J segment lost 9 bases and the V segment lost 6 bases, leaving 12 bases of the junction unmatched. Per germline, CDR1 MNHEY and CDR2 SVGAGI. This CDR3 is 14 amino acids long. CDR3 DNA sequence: TGTGCCAGCAGGCAGACGGGCAGGGGGCGAAAAGCTTTCTTT. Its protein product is CASRQTGRGRKAFF.

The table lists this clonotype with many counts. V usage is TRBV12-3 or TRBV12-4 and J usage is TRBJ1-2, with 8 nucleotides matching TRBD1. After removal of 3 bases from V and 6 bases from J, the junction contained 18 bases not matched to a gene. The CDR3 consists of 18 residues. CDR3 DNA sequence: TGTGCCAGCAGTTTGTCATGGACAGGGAGCCTTGGGGAGGATGGCTACACCTTC. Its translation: CASSLSWTGSLGEDGYTF.